The next 19 T cell receptor beta chains were all read from a single sample in a study of cytomegalovirus exposure and HLA in healthy donors. Clones were read by immunoSEQ multiplex PCR, and TCRdb kept only the in-frame ones, dropping some. There are more than 80,000 clones in the sample; about 87% occur only once, and about 2% lies in the top ten. Material for sequencing was PBMCs. The receptors derive from a woman between 18 and 30 years old in good health and CMV-seropositive.

The chain uses TRBV19 and TRBJ2-3, with TRBD1 matching over 8 bases. The CDR3 covers 14 residues. Per germline, CDR1 LNHDA and CDR2 SQIVND (reference sequence). Trimming cost V 3 bases and J 3 bases; bases outside gene matches: 2. This chain's CDR3 is CASSIRQGTDTQYF. The DNA for the CDR3 is TGTGCCAGTAGTATCAGACAGGGGACAGATACGCAGTATTTT.

The chain couples TRBV6-4 to TRBJ1-2; 9 bases match TRBD1. The CDR3 has 14 residues. V dropped 5 bases and J dropped 2; count of bases not matched to a gene: 3. Germline-derived CDR1 and CDR2 are MRHNA and SNTAGT. The CDR3 DNA sequence: TGTGCCAGCAGTCCTGGACAGGGGAACTATGGCTACACCTTC. This gives the protein CASSPGQGNYGYTF.

The V call is TRBV4-1, the J call TRBJ1-1, with a weak D call TRBD1 (5 bases). Germline V gene sequence: CDR1 MGHRA, CDR2 YSYEKL. The length of the CDR3 is 14 residues. Trimming stripped 0 bases from V and 11 bases from J, with 16 bases between. The CDR3 protein is CASSQDVPGREAFF. The DNA of the CDR3 is TGCGCCAGCAGCCAAGATGTTCCAGGGCGCGAGGCTTTCTTT.

The chain joins TRBV7-9 to TRBJ2-1; D perhaps matches TRBD1 (6 bases). The CDR3 runs to 15 residues. With 3 bases removed from V and 2 bases from J, the gap between germline ends came to 11 bases. In germline, CDR1 is SEHNR, CDR2 FQNEAQ (reference sequence). The CDR3 protein is CASSLGQGPYNEQFF. CDR3 nucleotides: TGTGCCAGCAGCTTGGGCCAGGGGCCCTACAATGAGCAGTTCTTC.

V gene TRBV5-4 combines with J gene TRBJ1-2, with TRBD1 identical over 7 bases. Per germline, CDR1 SGHNT and CDR2 YYREEE (reference sequence). Unmatched junction bases numbered 6, after V lost 4 bases and J lost 0 bases. This CDR3 has 15 amino acids. The CDR3 sequence is CASSPQGVANYGYTF. The CDR3 DNA reads TGTGCCAGCAGCCCTCAGGGGGTAGCTAACTATGGCTACACCTTC. Full variable domain (missing parts from reference TRBV5-4 and TRBJ1-2): ETGVTQSPTHLIKTRGQQVTLRCSSQSGHNTVSWYQQALGQGPQFIFQYYREEENGRGNFPPRFSGLQFPNYSSELNVNALELDDSALYLCASSPQGVANYGYTFGSGTRLTVV.

The chain couples TRBV7-9 to TRBJ2-2; 7 bases fit TRBD1. Looked up from germline, CDR1 is SEHNR and CDR2 is FQNEAQ (reference sequence). After removal of 5 bases from V and 4 bases from J, the junction contained 7 bases not matched to a gene. This CDR3 is built from 15 residues. The CDR3 here is CASSPSGQITGELFF. The CDR3 DNA reads TGTGCCAGCAGCCCATCGGGACAGATCACCGGGGAGCTGTTTTTT.

The rearrangement uses TRBV15 and TRBJ1-5, with 8 nucleotides matching TRBD1. Germline values: CDR1 LNHNV, CDR2 YYDKDF (reference sequence). The V and J ends lost 3 bases and 5 bases, in that order; junction bases with no gene match: 6. This CDR3 spans 15 amino acids. This CDR3 reads CATSRRDRIYQPQHF. The CDR3, as DNA: TGTGCCACCAGCAGGAGGGACAGGATCTATCAGCCCCAGCATTTT.

J is TRBJ1-1 and V is TRBV5-1; TRBD1 agrees at 7 bases. This CDR3 region has 14 residues. The germline gives CDR1 SGHRS, CDR2 YFSETQ. Trimming took 2 bases from V and 8 from J; bases not matched to a gene: 9. The CDR3 nucleotides are TGCGCCAGCAGCTTTCGACAGGGAGGAATCGAAGCTTTCTTT. Amino acids: CASSFRQGGIEAFF.

This chain joins TRBV10-3 and TRBJ2-2; D is perhaps TRBD1 (6 bases). Looked up from germline, CDR1 is ENHRY and CDR2 is SYGVKD. Trimming pared 8 bases from V and 3 bases from J, leaving 19 bases between. This CDR3 region has 16 residues. CDR3 amino acids: CAIASGDMRDTGELFF. As DNA, the CDR3 is TGTGCCATCGCGTCAGGGGACATGCGAGACACCGGGGAGCTGTTTTTT.

The rearrangement uses TRBV9 and TRBJ2-3; D is perhaps TRBD1 (6 bases). From germline, CDR1 is SGDLS and CDR2 YYNGEE. The V and J ends lost 3 bases and 8 bases respectively, with 16 bases between them. The length of the CDR3 is 14 residues. CDR3 coding DNA: TGTGCCAGCAGCGGTACAGGGAATCACGGTACGCAGTATTTT. Translating it yields CASSGTGNHGTQYF.

V usage is TRBV5-1 and J usage is TRBJ1-2, with 7 bases that match TRBD1. The V gene end was trimmed by 1 base and the J gene end by 3 bases; junction bases not matched to a gene: 9. The CDR3 runs 16 residues. Looked up from germline, CDR1 is SGHRS and CDR2 is YFSETQ. CDR3 sequence: CASSLNVDRADYGYTF. The CDR3 nucleotides are TGCGCCAGCAGCTTGAACGTTGACAGGGCAGACTATGGCTACACCTTC.

CDR3 bases: TGTGCCAGCAGCGTAGGAGAACGGGGGGGGATCCAAGAGACCCAGTACTTC. It is translated as CASSVGERGGIQETQYF. The rearrangement joins TRBV9 to TRBJ2-5, with 8 bases matching TRBD2. Germline-derived CDR1 and CDR2 are SGDLS and YYNGEE. The CDR3 length is 17 residues. V was pared by 0 bases and J by 1 base, with 8 bases of the junction left unmatched.

This chain joins TRBV18 and TRBJ2-1; 9 bases align to TRBD2. V lost 2 bases to trimming and J lost 5 bases; unmatched junction nucleotides: 4. The CDR3 sequence is 15 residues long. The germline CDR1 and CDR2 sequences are KGHSH and LQKENI. Written as DNA, the CDR3 is TGTGCCAGCTCACCATTGACTAGCGGCAACAATGAGCAGTTCTTC. Protein: CASSPLTSGNNEQFF.

The chain joins TRBV6-5 to TRBJ2-2; D is ambiguous. With 6 bases removed from V and 2 bases from J, the gap between germline ends came to 7 bases. CDR3 length: 13 residues. The germline V gene has CDR1 MNHEY and CDR2 SVGAGI. DNA of the CDR3: TGTGCCAGCAGAACAGTCAACACCGGGGAGCTGTTTTTT. It is translated as CASRTVNTGELFF.

This clone was found once. The chain joins TRBV7-8 to TRBJ2-2; D may be TRBD1 (6 bases). The germline gives CDR1 SGHVS, CDR2 FQNEAQ. V dropped 5 bases and J dropped 8 bases, with 12 bases sitting between them. The CDR3 covers 13 residues. The chain's CDR3 is CASSHRQGGELFF. CDR3 nucleotides: TGTGCCAGCAGCCACCGTCAGGGGGGGGAGCTGTTTTTT.

This rearrangement joins TRBV29-1 to TRBJ2-7; D may be TRBD2 (6 bases). From germline, CDR1 is SQVTM and CDR2 ANQGSEA. V was trimmed by 6 bases and J by 0 bases, leaving 21 bases between them. This CDR3 has 16 residues. The CDR3 spells CSVKLAGMAPSYEQYF. The CDR3, as DNA: TGCAGCGTCAAACTCGCGGGAATGGCACCCTCCTACGAGCAGTACTTC.

The rearrangement links TRBV6-1 to TRBJ1-1, with 8 positions matching TRBD1. After removal of 5 bases from V and 1 base from J, the junction contained 3 bases not matched to a gene. The CDR3 loop spans 14 amino acids. Germline V gene sequence: CDR1 MNHNS, CDR2 SASEGT. The CDR3 nucleotides are TGTGCCAGCAGTCGCGGGACAGGGAACACTGAAGCTTTCTTT. Its translation is CASSRGTGNTEAFF.

The chain uses TRBV28 and TRBJ2-7; 8 bases are a match to TRBD1. J gave up 4 bases and V 3 bases, and 5 bases lay outside the gene matches. Germline assignment: CDR1 MDHEN and CDR2 SYDVKM. The CDR3 spans 14 residues. CDR3 sequence reads: CASSLGRGPYEQYF. The CDR3 bases are TGTGCCAGCAGTTTGGGCAGGGGGCCGTACGAGCAGTACTTC.

This clone was seen once. J is TRBJ2-2 and V is TRBV10-3; the match to TRBD1 covers 8 bases. Looked up from germline, CDR1 is ENHRY and CDR2 is SYGVKD. The CDR3 consists of 14 residues. After removal of 4 bases from V and 7 bases from J, the junction contained 5 bases not matched to a gene. This CDR3 is CAISGQGLSGELFF. For the CDR3, the DNA is TGTGCCATCAGTGGACAGGGGCTAAGCGGGGAGCTGTTTTTT.